This TCR beta chain was profiled in a study of T cells after yellow fever vaccination. Background on the study: Fractions low in cell number were prepared with SMART-Seq v4 Ultra Low Input.

Study results and limitations: The CD4 compartment and the CD8 compartment contained a small share of clonotypes in common. Most primary-vaccination clones recurred post-booster (just under 98% CD4, about 87% CD8).

5'RACE template switching produced TCR cDNA carrying a universal primer site and UMIs. One entry per CDR3 protein results from TCRdb running MiXCR on the 5' RACE reads. The data hold some 600,000 distinct CDR3 sequences, with roughly an eighth observed a single time. The table lists this clonotype with a few counts. Its antigen is unidentified. The CDR3 has 13 amino acids. V was pared by 6 bases and J by 12 bases, with 18 bases between. This receptor was obtained from a man aged 25 to 40 who received the YFV17D yellow fever vaccine. The source was PBMCs, collected on the day of the yellow fever booster vaccination. The J gene is TRBJ2-1, the V gene TRBV12-3 or TRBV12-4, with D perhaps given as TRBD1 or TRBD2 (5 bases each). DNA for the CDR3: TGTGCCAGCAGCACGACGACCGGGACCTCGCAGTTCTTC. Protein sequence: CASSTTTGTSQFF.